This TCR beta chain was observed in a study of blood T cell repertoires in COVID-19. CDR3 size: 14 residues. The repertoire was sequenced with immunoSEQ multiplex PCR; TCRdb's copy has only in-frame clones and lacks some. The sample consists of just over 300,000 clones, 89% of them appearing once. While infection was still active, Seattle patients were enrolled and then followed longitudinally. The receptor was derived from a woman under 40 with COVID-19, enrolled during active disease. Sequenced sample: peripheral blood. This chain uses TRBV21-1 with TRBJ1-6. TRBV21-1 is flagged as a pseudogene. The CDR3 is CASIGSSYNSPLHF. CDR3 sequence (DNA): TGTGCCAGCATAGGGAGCTCCTATAATTCACCCCTCCACTTT.